Each of the 5 T cell receptor beta chains below was sequenced from the same sample in a study of T cells in Graves' hyperthyroidism and ophthalmopathy. Authors of the study amplified TCR beta CDR3 regions from RNA transcripts. Using the HTBI primer set, a first-round RT-PCR was run on the TCR CDR3. TCRdb used MiXCR to reprocess the multiplex PCR reads, holding one entry per CDR3 protein. The table records 300,000 to 450,000 distinct CDR3 sequences, 20% to 30% of them present only once. Sequences were obtained from blood. These TCRs come from a man aged 50-59 years with Graves' hyperthyroidism.

The rearrangement joins TRBV7-2 to TRBJ2-7; tentative D call: TRBD2 (5 bases). The CDR3 runs to 13 residues. Trimming shortened V by 5 bases and J by 2 bases, and 10 bases separated the two germline ends. Germline V CDR1 and CDR2: SGHTA, FQGNSA. CDR3 sequence (DNA): TGTGCCAGCAGCCGGGAACTGGCCTACGAGCAGTACTTC. This gives the protein CASSRELAYEQYF.

There are many counts of this clonotype. This chain links TRBV28 with TRBJ2-5, with 8 nucleotides matching TRBD1. The V gene's germline CDR1 is MDHEN and CDR2 SYDVKM. The CDR3 loop spans 14 amino acids. The V and J ends lost 4 bases and 6 bases, in that order; junction bases with no gene match: 7. The CDR3 region has the DNA TGTGCCAGCAGTTCATCCGGGACAGGCCAGACCCAGTACTTC. As protein: CASSSSGTGQTQYF.

This clonotype occurred a few times. The DNA for the CDR3 is TGCAGTGCAAATCTTGGTAGCGGGGGGCGGACCCAGTACTTC. It is translated as CSANLGSGGRTQYF. The gene calls are TRBV20-1 and TRBJ2-5, with 10 bases aligning to TRBD2. Germline V gene data show CDR1 as DFQATT and CDR2 as SNEGSKA (reference sequence). This CDR3 has 14 amino acids. The ends lost 6 bases at V and 7 bases at J; junction bases unmatched: 11.

The rearrangement links TRBV7-2 to TRBJ2-2, with D possibly TRBD2 on 6 matching bases. CDR3 length: 18 amino acids. Germline V lookup: CDR1 SGHTA, CDR2 FQGNSA. V was pared by 5 bases and J by 1 base, with 20 bases between. This CDR3 reads CASSQLWVRGVNTGELFF. As DNA, the CDR3 is TGTGCCAGCAGCCAGTTATGGGTGCGGGGCGTGAACACCGGGGAGCTGTTTTTT.

This clonotype was seen ten or more times. This sequence joins TRBV6-1 and TRBJ2-1; D is ambiguous. Trimming removed 6 bases from V and 4 bases from J, with 7 bases in between. CDR1 and CDR2 from the germline V gene are MNHNS and SASEGT. This CDR3 has 12 amino acids. The CDR3 is CASRDGYNEQFF. The CDR3, as DNA: TGTGCCAGCAGAGACGGTTACAATGAGCAGTTCTTC.